This entry concerns a single T cell receptor (beta chain). Authors' data handling: Quantification of nucleated cells was approximated via reference gene primer amplification. Libraries were prepared by immunoSEQ multiplex PCR; TCRdb keeps only in-frame clonotypes and omits some of them. The V and J calls and clone size were taken over from that table, and D and trimming were inferred from the DNA. Of some 190,000 clones listed, 80% are singletons. These data originate in a study of blood T cell repertoires in COVID-19. Study summary: T cells, B-cell-depleted T cells, or PBMCs provided the cDNA or gDNA that served as material.

Adults between roughly 18 and 95 years of age took part from approximately 24 US areas. In the 2 weeks before study entry, exposed participants met a COVID-19 case, which was PCR-confirmed or clinician-diagnosed. In germline, CDR1 is SGDLS, CDR2 YYNGEE. CDR3 length equals 12 residues. Trimming cost V 4 bases and J 6 bases, with 11 bases left between them. The gene calls are TRBV9 and TRBJ2-7; tentative D call: TRBD1 (6 bases). Input material: PBMCs or T cells enriched from blood (not recorded which). This receptor was obtained from a man in his fifties or sixties who had been exposed to COVID-19. CDR3 loop: CASSQQGGEQYF. DNA of the CDR3: TGTGCCAGCAGCCAACAGGGTGGCGAGCAGTACTTC.